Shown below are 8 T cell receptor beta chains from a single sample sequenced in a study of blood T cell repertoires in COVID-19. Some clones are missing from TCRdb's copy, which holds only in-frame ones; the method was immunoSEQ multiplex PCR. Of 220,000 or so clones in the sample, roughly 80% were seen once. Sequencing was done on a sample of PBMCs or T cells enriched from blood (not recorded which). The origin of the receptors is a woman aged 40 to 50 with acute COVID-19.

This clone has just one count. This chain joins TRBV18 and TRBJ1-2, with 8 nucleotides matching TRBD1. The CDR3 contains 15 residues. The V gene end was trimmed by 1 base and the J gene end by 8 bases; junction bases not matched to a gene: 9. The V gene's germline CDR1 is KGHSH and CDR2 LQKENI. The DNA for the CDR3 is TGTGCCAGCTCACCACAGTTGGACAGGGCGAGCGGCTACACCTTC. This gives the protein CASSPQLDRASGYTF.

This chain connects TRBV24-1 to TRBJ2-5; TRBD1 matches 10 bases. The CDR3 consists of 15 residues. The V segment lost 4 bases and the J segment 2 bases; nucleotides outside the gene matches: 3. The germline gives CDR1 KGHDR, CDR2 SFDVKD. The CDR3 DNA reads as TGTGCCACCAGTGAGGGGGACAGGGGACAAGAGACCCAGTACTTC. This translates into CATSEGDRGQETQYF.

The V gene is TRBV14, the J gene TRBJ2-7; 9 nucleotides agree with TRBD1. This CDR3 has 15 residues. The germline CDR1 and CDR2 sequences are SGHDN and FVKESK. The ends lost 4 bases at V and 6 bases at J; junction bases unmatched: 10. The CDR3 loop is CASSRRDRESGEQYF. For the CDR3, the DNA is TGTGCCAGCAGCCGGAGGGACAGGGAGTCGGGCGAGCAGTACTTC.

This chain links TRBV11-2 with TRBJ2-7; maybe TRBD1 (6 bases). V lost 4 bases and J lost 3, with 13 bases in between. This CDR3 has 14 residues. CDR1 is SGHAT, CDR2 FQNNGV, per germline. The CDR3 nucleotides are TGTGCCAGCAGCTCCAGGGGATTCGGCTACGAGCAGTACTTC. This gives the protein CASSSRGFGYEQYF.

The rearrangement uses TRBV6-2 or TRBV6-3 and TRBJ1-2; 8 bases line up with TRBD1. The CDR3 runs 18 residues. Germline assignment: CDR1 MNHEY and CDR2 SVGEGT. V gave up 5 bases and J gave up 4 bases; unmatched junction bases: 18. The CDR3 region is CASSPDPPGGSLVYGYTF. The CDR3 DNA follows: TGTGCCAGCAGTCCAGACCCGCCAGGGGGCTCCTTGGTCTATGGCTACACCTTC.

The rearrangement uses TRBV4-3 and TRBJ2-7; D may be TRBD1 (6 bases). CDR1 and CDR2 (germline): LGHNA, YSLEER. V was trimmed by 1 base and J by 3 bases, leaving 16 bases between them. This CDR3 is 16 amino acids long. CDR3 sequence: CASSQGVVRGFYEQYF. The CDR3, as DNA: TGCGCCAGCAGCCAAGGGGTGGTCAGGGGATTCTACGAGCAGTACTTC.

CDR3 bases: TGTGCCAGTAGTATCCAGGGGGCGGATGAAAAACTGTTTTTT. Amino acid sequence: CASSIQGADEKLFF. The chain carries TRBV19 and TRBJ1-4, with 8 positions matching TRBD1. This CDR3 is 14 amino acids long. CDR1 is LNHDA and CDR2 is SQIVND in the germline V gene (reference sequence). The V segment lost 3 bases and the J segment 6 bases; nucleotides outside the gene matches: 3.

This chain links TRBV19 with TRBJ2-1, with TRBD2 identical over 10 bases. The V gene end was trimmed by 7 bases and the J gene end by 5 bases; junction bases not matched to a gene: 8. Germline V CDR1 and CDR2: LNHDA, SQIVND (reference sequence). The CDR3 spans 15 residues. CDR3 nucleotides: TGTGCCAGTACCCCTCAAGCGGGGGGGGACAATGAGCAGTTCTTC. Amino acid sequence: CASTPQAGGDNEQFF.